One sample yielded the 18 T cell receptor beta chains listed below, sequenced in a study of T cell changes during pregnancy in multiple sclerosis. Libraries were prepared by immunoSEQ multiplex PCR; TCRdb keeps only in-frame clonotypes and omits some of them. The top ten hold around 5.5% of the sample, which has approximately 40,000 clones, roughly 90% seen once. This material consisted of CD8+ T cells from peripheral blood mononuclear cells, taken in the third trimester of pregnancy. The receptors shown here come from a female donor with multiple sclerosis, enrolled in a pregnancy study.

V usage is TRBV27 and J usage is TRBJ1-1, with TRBD1 matching over 7 bases. CDR3 length: 14 amino acids. With V trimmed by 7 bases and J by 4 bases, 9 bases remained unmatched. CDR1 is MNHEY and CDR2 is SMNVEV in the germline V gene (reference sequence). CDR3 bases: TGTGCCAGCACTAGGGGGCTGGGGTTCACTGAAGCTTTCTTT. It encodes CASTRGLGFTEAFF.

The chain joins TRBV30 to TRBJ2-5, with 7 bases that match TRBD1. Germline CDR1 is GTSNPN and CDR2 is SVGIG (reference sequence). After removal of 2 bases from V and 5 bases from J, the junction contained 11 bases not matched to a gene. The CDR3 has 15 amino acids. The CDR3 is CAWSPTDRETETQYF. CDR3 bases: TGTGCCTGGAGTCCCACCGACAGGGAGACCGAGACCCAGTACTTC.

This chain links TRBV6-4 with TRBJ2-3; 8 nucleotides align to TRBD2. Germline V gene lookup returns CDR1 MRHNA and CDR2 SNTAGT. This CDR3 region has 14 residues. The trim removed 4 bases at V and 4 bases at J, leaving 4 bases unmatched. Here the CDR3 reads CASSVAGGADTQYF. DNA for the CDR3: TGTGCCAGCAGTGTGGCGGGAGGAGCAGATACGCAGTATTTT.

The chain uses TRBV28 and TRBJ2-6; no definite D call. The CDR3 has 14 residues. Germline-derived CDR1 and CDR2 are MDHEN and SYDVKM. V was trimmed by 6 bases and J by 0 bases, leaving 6 bases between them. CDR3 sequence (DNA): TGTGCCAGCAGATCATTCTCTGGGGCCAACGTCCTGACTTTC. As protein: CASRSFSGANVLTF.

The V gene is TRBV28, the J gene TRBJ1-3, with D perhaps TRBD1 (5 bases). The CDR3 is made up of 14 amino acids. Germline CDR1 MDHEN, CDR2 SYDVKM. The V end lost 2 bases, the J end lost 4 bases, and 9 bases lay between the germline ends. The CDR3 here is CASSLRGWGNTIYF. CDR3 nucleotides: TGTGCCAGCAGTTTAAGGGGATGGGGAAACACCATATATTTT.

The chain links TRBV5-4 to TRBJ2-2, with D unclear. Trimming took off 5 bases at V and 5 bases at J, with 7 bases between the two ends. The germline V gene has CDR1 SGHNT and CDR2 YYREEE (reference sequence). CDR3 length: 12 amino acids. CDR3 loop: CASRPQTGELFF. CDR3 nucleotide sequence: TGTGCCAGCAGACCACAAACCGGGGAGCTGTTTTTT.

This rearrangement joins TRBV9 to TRBJ2-7; 7 bases align to TRBD2. There are 16 residues in the CDR3. V was clipped by 0 bases and J by 7 bases; unmatched bases: 13. CDR1 and CDR2 (germline): SGDLS, YYNGEE. In DNA, the CDR3 is TGTGCCAGCAGCGTAGACGGCGGGAGCCCTTACCTAGAGCAGTACTTC. Residues: CASSVDGGSPYLEQYF.

J is TRBJ2-5 and V is TRBV27, with 8 nucleotides matching TRBD1. Germline loops: CDR1 MNHEY, CDR2 SMNVEV (reference sequence). V dropped 3 bases and J dropped 5; count of bases not matched to a gene: 2. The CDR3 totals 13 residues. CDR3 in amino acids: CASSFSGGETQYF. CDR3 coding DNA: TGTGCCAGCAGTTTTTCAGGGGGCGAGACCCAGTACTTC.

The genes are TRBV10-3 and TRBJ2-7, with 7 nucleotides matching TRBD2. This CDR3 is built from 12 residues. Germline CDR1 reads ENHRY; CDR2 reads SYGVKD. Trimming removed 6 bases from V and 7 bases from J; junction bases left unmatched: 6. CDR3 protein: CAIRGAGDEQYF. For the CDR3, the DNA is TGTGCCATCAGAGGTGCGGGGGATGAGCAGTACTTC.

The rearrangement uses TRBV11-3 and TRBJ2-2; 7 bases map to TRBD2. The CDR3 runs to 16 residues. With V trimmed by 5 bases and J by 6 bases, 12 bases remained unmatched. Per germline, CDR1 SGHNT and CDR2 YENEEA. DNA for the CDR3: TGTGCCAGCAGCCCGTGGACTAGTTGGTTATCCGGGGAGCTGTTTTTT. This encodes CASSPWTSWLSGELFF. Supplemented by reference TRBV11-3 and TRBJ2-2, the full variable domain reads EAGVVQSPRYKIIEKKQPVAFWCNPISGHNTLYWYLQNLGQGPELLIRYENEEAVDDSQLPKDRFSAERLKGVDSTLKIQPAELGDSAVYLCASSPWTSWLSGELFFGEGSRLTVL.

V usage is TRBV30 and J usage is TRBJ1-5; 8 bases fit TRBD1. Germline CDR1 is GTSNPN and CDR2 is SVGIG (reference sequence). J lost 3 bases, V lost 0 bases, and 4 bases had no gene match. The CDR3 consists of 15 residues. DNA for the CDR3: TGTGCCTGGAGTGTAGGGACAGGAAACAATCAGCCCCAGCATTTT. Protein: CAWSVGTGNNQPQHF.

J is TRBJ2-1 and V is TRBV27; no reliable D call. This CDR3 has 15 amino acids. CDR1 is MNHEY and CDR2 is SMNVEV in the germline V gene (reference sequence). Trimming pared 6 bases from V and 0 bases from J, leaving 12 bases between. The DNA for the CDR3 is TGTGCCAGCAGGGCTCACGCGGACTCCTACAATGAGCAGTTCTTC. Protein: CASRAHADSYNEQFF.

This sequence joins TRBV6-5 and TRBJ2-1; 7 bases match TRBD2. The J segment lost 6 bases and the V segment lost 7 bases, leaving 9 bases of the junction unmatched. The germline gives CDR1 MNHEY, CDR2 SVGAGI. The CDR3 is made up of 14 amino acids. CDR3 sequence: CASTKGREINEQFF. The DNA for the CDR3 is TGTGCCAGCACGAAGGGGCGGGAGATCAATGAGCAGTTCTTC.

This rearrangement joins TRBV5-6 to TRBJ2-5; 7 positions match TRBD2. The CDR3 runs 12 residues. Trimming took 4 bases from V and 11 from J; bases not matched to a gene: 8. Germline V gives CDR1 SGHDT, CDR2 YYEEEE. CDR3 nucleotide sequence: TGTGCCAGCAGCCCCCGAGGGCGGGAGCAGTACTTC. Protein product: CASSPRGREQYF.

This clone was seen once. The chain couples TRBV7-9 to TRBJ2-1, with D perhaps matching TRBD2 (5 bases). Germline V gene data show CDR1 as SEHNR and CDR2 as FQNEAQ (reference sequence). Trimming took 0 bases from V and 8 from J, leaving 11 bases between them. This CDR3 has 14 amino acids. The DNA for the CDR3 is TGTGCCAGCAGCTTAGCGGGAGAGGTCCATGAGCAGTTCTTC. Amino acid sequence: CASSLAGEVHEQFF.

The chain joins TRBV13 to TRBJ2-1; no firm D call. From germline, CDR1 is PRHDT and CDR2 FYEKMQ (reference sequence). V dropped 3 bases and J dropped 8 bases, with 8 bases sitting between them. CDR3 length: 12 amino acids. CDR3 region: CASSFTVHEQFF. For the CDR3, the DNA is TGTGCCAGCAGCTTTACAGTCCATGAGCAGTTCTTC.

This clone occurred a few times. CDR3 sequence (DNA): TGTGCCTGGTGGACAGATGAAAAACTGTTTTTT. This codes for CAWWTDEKLFF. The chain recombines TRBV30 with TRBJ1-4; weak D call: TRBD1 (6 bases). The CDR3 has 11 residues. Germline V gene lookup returns CDR1 GTSNPN and CDR2 SVGIG (reference sequence). V was trimmed by 5 bases and J by 6 bases, leaving 7 bases between them.

A word on this clone: A read error may produce the germline difference seen at one junction end. The rearrangement joins TRBV7-7 to TRBJ2-7, with 7 bases fitting TRBD1. Germline values: CDR1 SSHAT, CDR2 FNYEAQ (reference sequence). The CDR3 runs to 13 residues. CDR3 amino acids: CASSLNRGYEQYF. The CDR3 region has the DNA TGTGCTAGCAGCCTGAACAGGGGTTACGAGCAGTACTTC. Full variable domain (rest looked up from reference TRBV7-7 and TRBJ2-7): GAGVSQSPRYKVTKRGQDVTLRCDPISSHATLYWYQQALGQGPEFLTYFNYEAQPDKSGLPSDRFSAERPEGSISTLTIQRTEQRDSAMYRCASSLNRGYEQYFGPGTRLTVT.